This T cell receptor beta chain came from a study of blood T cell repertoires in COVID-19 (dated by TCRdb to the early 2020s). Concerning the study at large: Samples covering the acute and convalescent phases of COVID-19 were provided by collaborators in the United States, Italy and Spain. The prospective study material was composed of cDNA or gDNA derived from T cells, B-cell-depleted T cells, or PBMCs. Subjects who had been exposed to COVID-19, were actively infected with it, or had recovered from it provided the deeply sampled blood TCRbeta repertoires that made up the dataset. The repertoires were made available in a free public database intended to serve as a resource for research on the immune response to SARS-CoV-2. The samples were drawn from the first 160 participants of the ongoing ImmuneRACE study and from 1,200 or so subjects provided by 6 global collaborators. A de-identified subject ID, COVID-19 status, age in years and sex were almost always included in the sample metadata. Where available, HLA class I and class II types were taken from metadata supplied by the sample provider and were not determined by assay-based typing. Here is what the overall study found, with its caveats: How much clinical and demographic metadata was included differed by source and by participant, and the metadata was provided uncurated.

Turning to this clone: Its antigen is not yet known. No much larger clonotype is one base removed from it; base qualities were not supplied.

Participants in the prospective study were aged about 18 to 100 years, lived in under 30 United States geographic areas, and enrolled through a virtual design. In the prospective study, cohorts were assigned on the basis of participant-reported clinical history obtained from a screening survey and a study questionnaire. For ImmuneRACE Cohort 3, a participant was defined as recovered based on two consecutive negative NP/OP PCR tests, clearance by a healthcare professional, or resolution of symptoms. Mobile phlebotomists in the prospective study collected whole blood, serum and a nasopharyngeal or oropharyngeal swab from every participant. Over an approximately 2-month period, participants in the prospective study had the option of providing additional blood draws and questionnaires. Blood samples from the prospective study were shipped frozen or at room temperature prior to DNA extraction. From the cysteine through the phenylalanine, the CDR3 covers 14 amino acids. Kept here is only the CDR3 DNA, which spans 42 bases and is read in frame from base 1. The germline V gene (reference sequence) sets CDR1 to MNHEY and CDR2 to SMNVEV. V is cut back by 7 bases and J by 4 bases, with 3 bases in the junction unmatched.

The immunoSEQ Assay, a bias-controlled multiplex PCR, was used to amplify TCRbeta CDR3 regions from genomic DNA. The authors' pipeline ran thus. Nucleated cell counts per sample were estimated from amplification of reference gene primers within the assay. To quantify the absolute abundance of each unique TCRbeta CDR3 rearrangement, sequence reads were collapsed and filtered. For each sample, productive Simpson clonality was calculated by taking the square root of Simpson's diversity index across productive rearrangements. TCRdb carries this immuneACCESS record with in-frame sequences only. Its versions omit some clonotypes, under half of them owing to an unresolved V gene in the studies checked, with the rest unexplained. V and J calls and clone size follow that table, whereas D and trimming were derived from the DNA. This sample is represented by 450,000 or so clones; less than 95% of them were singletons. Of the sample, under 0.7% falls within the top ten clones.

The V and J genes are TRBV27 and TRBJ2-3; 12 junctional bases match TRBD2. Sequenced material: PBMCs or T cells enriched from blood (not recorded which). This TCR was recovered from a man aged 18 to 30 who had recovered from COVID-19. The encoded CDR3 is CASNPSGGADTQYF. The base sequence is TGTGCCAGCAATCCTAGCGGGGGGGCAGATACGCAGTATTTT.